This T cell receptor beta chain was captured in a study of tumor and adjacent non-tumor tissue in lung cancer. A modified ARM-PCR protocol with three rounds of nested PCR amplified TCRbeta. TCRdb redid the calling of the multiplex PCR reads with MiXCR, one entry per CDR3 protein. The table lists about 110,000 distinct CDR3 sequences, about 61% of them singletons, with roughly 20% in the top ten. The table lists this clonotype with a count of one. V was shortened by 11 bases and J by 9 bases, with 23 bases between the two germline ends. The CDR3 is 14 amino acids. Per germline, CDR1 SGHNT and CDR2 YENEEA. This sample's RNA came from whole unsorted tissue. Distant lung tissue was collected more than 3 cm away from the tumor edge. Newly diagnosed lung cancer patients had thoracic surgery in China, August–late 2014, without prior chemotherapy.

The sample comprised distant non-tumor lung tissue. The sequence was obtained from a man aged 55 to 70 with non-small cell lung cancer. V and J are TRBV11-3 and TRBJ2-1; a weak D match, TRBD2 (6 bases). The DNA for the CDR3 is TGTGCCGTCATACGGACTACTACGTCTACTGAGCAGTTCTTC. Translation: CAVIRTTTSTEQFF.